The 32 T cell receptor beta chains below come from one sample, sequenced in a study of OX40 agonist ivuxolimab in advanced cancers. Sequencing was performed with immunoSEQ multiplex PCR; in TCRdb, only in-frame clones are kept and a portion is missing. The table records approximately 35,000 clones, under 90% of them present only once. The source material was CD4+ or CD8+ T cells sorted from blood, sampled in a trial of the OX40 agonist ivuxolimab. These receptors were collected from an adult with an advanced solid tumor such as melanoma, head and neck, liver or kidney cancer.

The chain is built from TRBV11-2 and TRBJ2-7; a possible D gene is TRBD2 (5 bases). V was pared by 2 bases and J by 2 bases, with 10 bases between. CDR3 length equals 14 residues. Germline V gene sequence: CDR1 SGHAT, CDR2 FQNNGV. The CDR3 bases are TGTGCCAGCAGCTTACCGGGATCAGCCTACGAGCAGTACTTC. Amino acid sequence: CASSLPGSAYEQYF.

In this sample, this clone is medium-sized. The chain employs TRBV21-1 and TRBJ1-2; the table's D call, TRBD1, was not checked against the DNA. TRBV21-1 is termed a pseudogene. The CDR3 is 14 residues long. The CDR3 DNA sequence: TGTGCCATCGGTTGTTGGCGGGACAGCTATGGCTACACCTTC. Translation: CAIGCWRDSYGYTF.

CDR3 DNA: TGTGCCAGCAGCTCTGGCGGGCCCGGGTCTGAAGCTTTCTTT. This codes for CASSSGGPGSEAFF. The rearrangement joins TRBV7-9 to TRBJ1-1; no firm D call. This CDR3 has 14 amino acids. CDR1 and CDR2 (germline): SEHNR, FQNEAQ (reference sequence). V was pared by 4 bases and J by 6 bases, with 15 bases between. Full variable domain (outside the CDR3, taken from reference TRBV7-9 and TRBJ1-1): DTGVSQNPRHKITKRGQNVTFRCDPISEHNRLYWYRQTLGQGPEFLTYFQNEAQLEKSRLLSDRFSAERPKGSFSTLEIQRTEQGDSAMYLCASSSGGPGSEAFFGQGTRLTVV.

The chain has TRBV27 and TRBJ2-7, with TRBD2 matching 7 bases. V shed 4 bases and J 2 bases; nucleotides not matched to a gene: 5. Germline lookup yields CDR1 MNHEY and CDR2 SMNVEV (reference sequence). CDR3 length equals 14 residues. The CDR3 bases are TGTGCCAGCAGTTCCGCAGGGACTACCTACGAGCAGTACTTC. It translates to CASSSAGTTYEQYF.

J is TRBJ1-5 and V is TRBV9; D gene unclear. V was shortened by 0 bases and J by 1 base, with 14 bases between the two germline ends. This CDR3 contains 17 residues. Germline V CDR1 and CDR2: SGDLS, YYNGEE. CDR3 sequence: CASSVDRDIGSNQPQHF. CDR3 coding DNA: TGTGCCAGCAGCGTAGATCGTGACATTGGCAGCAATCAGCCCCAGCATTTT.

V gene TRBV6-6 combines with J gene TRBJ1-2; TRBD1 is a possible D gene (5 bases). Germline V lookup: CDR1 MNHNY, CDR2 SVGAGI (reference sequence). CDR3 length: 14 residues. V lost 2 bases and J 7 bases, leaving 14 bases between the germline ends. The CDR3 nucleotides are TGTGCCAGCAGTTACACCCCCCAGGGCCCTGGCTACACCTTC. Residues: CASSYTPQGPGYTF.

The J gene is TRBJ1-2, the V gene TRBV11-3; the match to TRBD1 covers 7 bases. V lost 5 bases to trimming and J lost 4 bases; unmatched junction nucleotides: 13. The V gene's germline CDR1 is SGHNT and CDR2 YENEEA. The CDR3 is 16 residues long. The CDR3 reads CASSPGGLGSGYGYTF. CDR3 nucleotide sequence: TGTGCCAGCAGCCCAGGGGGACTCGGCAGTGGCTATGGCTACACCTTC.

This clone was observed once. The chain has TRBV18 and TRBJ2-2; 7 nucleotides agree with TRBD2. Trimming at V came to 3 bases and at J to 4 bases, leaving 5 bases not matched to a gene. CDR1 and CDR2 from the germline V gene are KGHSH and LQKENI. CDR3 length equals 15 residues. The CDR3 protein is CASSPSGSFTGELFF. Written as DNA, the CDR3 is TGTGCCAGCTCACCTAGCGGGTCCTTCACCGGGGAGCTGTTTTTT.

The rearrangement joins TRBV30 to TRBJ1-3, with D hard to call. CDR1 GTSNPN and CDR2 SVGIG come from the germline V gene (reference sequence). The CDR3 is made up of 12 amino acids. The germline V and J ends were trimmed by 4 bases and 0 bases, with 4 bases remaining between them. For the CDR3, the DNA is TGTGCCTGGAAGCGCTCTGGAAACACCATATATTTT. It yields the protein CAWKRSGNTIYF.

This clone has a single count. J is TRBJ2-7 and V is TRBV18; 13 bases are a match to TRBD2. The CDR3 consists of 17 residues. V was pared by 1 base and J by 4 bases, with 7 bases of the junction left unmatched. Per germline, CDR1 KGHSH and CDR2 LQKENI. The CDR3 bases are TGTGCCAGCTCACCACGCGGACTAGCGGGAGTAAGTTACGAGCAGTACTTC. Its protein is CASSPRGLAGVSYEQYF.

V and J are TRBV6-1 and TRBJ2-7; 9 bases are a match to TRBD1. In germline, CDR1 is MNHNS, CDR2 SASEGT. The CDR3 length is 15 residues. With V trimmed by 5 bases and J by 3 bases, 8 bases remained unmatched. CDR3 amino acids: CASSPTGGLSYEQYF. The CDR3, as DNA: TGTGCCAGCAGTCCGACAGGGGGTTTAAGCTACGAGCAGTACTTC.

This chain joins TRBV5-8 and TRBJ1-4; D is possibly TRBD1 (5 bases). Germline CDR1 is SGHTS and CDR2 is YDEGEE. This CDR3 comprises 15 residues. V was pared by 6 bases and J by 8 bases, with 20 bases between. This CDR3 reads CASITGGGLAEKLFF. DNA for the CDR3: TGTGCCAGCATCACCGGCGGGGGGTTGGCCGAAAAACTGTTTTTT.

The chain joins TRBV27 to TRBJ1-2, with 7 bases identical to TRBD1. Germline V gene lookup returns CDR1 MNHEY and CDR2 SMNVEV (reference sequence). V shed 5 bases, J shed 7 bases, and the junction held 16 bases outside the gene matches. This CDR3 comprises 16 residues. In nucleotides, the CDR3 is TGTGCCAGCAGTCCAAAGGTCACGGACAGGTCTGGTGGCTACACCTTC. Its translation: CASSPKVTDRSGGYTF.

The chain is built from TRBV9 and TRBJ2-7; D unresolved. In germline, CDR1 is SGDLS, CDR2 YYNGEE. Trimming took off 4 bases at V and 3 bases at J, with 11 bases between the two ends. The CDR3 loop spans 13 amino acids. The CDR3 loop reads CASSPPTGYEQYF. CDR3 DNA: TGTGCCAGCAGCCCACCGACCGGCTACGAGCAGTACTTC.

The chain couples TRBV12-5 to TRBJ1-1; D is perhaps TRBD1 (5 bases). V was shortened by 4 bases and J by 1 base, with 16 bases between the two germline ends. The CDR3 is 16 amino acids. Germline assignment: CDR1 LGHNT and CDR2 FRNRAP. The CDR3, as DNA: TGTGCTAGTGGTTCCTGGGGCTGGGGATCGAACACTGAAGCTTTCTTT. This encodes CASGSWGWGSNTEAFF.

The chain links TRBV7-6 to TRBJ2-3; the match to TRBD2 covers 11 bases. There are 16 residues in the CDR3. V lost 5 bases, J lost 3 bases, and 7 bases stayed unmatched. The germline V gene encodes CDR1 SGHVS and CDR2 FNYEAQ. CDR3 in amino acids: CASSQTSGIFTDTQYF. As DNA, the CDR3 is TGTGCCAGCAGCCAGACTAGCGGGATTTTTACAGATACGCAGTATTTT.

This chain joins TRBV5-6 and TRBJ1-5; no clear D gene. Germline values: CDR1 SGHDT, CDR2 YYEEEE. The ends were cut back, 3 bases at V and 0 bases at J, with 16 bases in the middle. The CDR3 contains 17 residues. In nucleotides, the CDR3 is TGTGCCAGCAGCTACTGGGGATCGACTTATAGCAATCAGCCCCAGCATTTT. Its protein product is CASSYWGSTYSNQPQHF.

This clone has only one observation. The genes are TRBV10-3 and TRBJ2-3; TRBD2 matches 8 bases. This CDR3 contains 14 residues. The V segment lost 6 bases and the J segment 6 bases; nucleotides outside the gene matches: 8. Germline loops: CDR1 ENHRY, CDR2 SYGVKD. The CDR3 sequence: CAIRPGLDPDTQYF. CDR3 DNA: TGTGCCATCAGACCGGGACTAGATCCCGATACGCAGTATTTT.

This clone was seen a few times. The V and J genes are TRBV27 and TRBJ2-1; D gene ambiguous. From germline, CDR1 is MNHEY and CDR2 SMNVEV (reference sequence). This CDR3 spans 15 amino acids. The V and J ends lost 0 bases and 2 bases respectively, with 8 bases between them. The CDR3 DNA is TGTGCCAGCAGTTTATCTCAGGCGCCCTACAATGAGCAGTTCTTC. Translated: CASSLSQAPYNEQFF.

The chain combines TRBV9 with TRBJ2-5; weak D call: TRBD1 (6 bases). The assigned J gene may be wrong: the sequence end matches TRBJ2-7 better. The CDR3 is made up of 14 amino acids. Germline CDR1 reads SGDLS; CDR2 reads YYNGEE. The CDR3 spells CASSLGHGSYEQYF. The CDR3 DNA is TGTGCCAGCAGCCTGGGACACGGGTCCTACGAGCAGTACTTC.

V and J are TRBV7-6 and TRBJ2-3; D call uncertain. Germline CDR1 SGHVS, CDR2 FNYEAQ. V was shortened by 1 base and J by 2 bases, with 10 bases between the two germline ends. This CDR3 region has 15 residues. The CDR3, as DNA: TGTGCCAGCAGCTTAGTAGTGGGTGACACAGATACGCAGTATTTT. Translation gives CASSLVVGDTDTQYF.

V usage is TRBV5-6 and J usage is TRBJ2-7; unclear D gene. V lost 1 base and J 0 bases, leaving 2 bases between the germline ends. The CDR3 runs 12 residues. Germline CDR1 and CDR2: SGHDT and YYEEEE. The CDR3 here is CASSLSSYEQYF. Here the CDR3 DNA reads TGTGCCAGCAGCTTGAGCTCCTACGAGCAGTACTTC. Based on the CDR3 plus reference TRBV5-6 and TRBJ2-7, the full variable domain is DAGVTQSPTHLIKTRGQQVTLRCSPKSGHDTVSWYQQALGQGPQFIFQYYEEEERQRGNFPDRFSGHQFPNYSSELNVNALLLGDSALYLCASSLSSYEQYFGPGTRLTVT.

The chain is built from TRBV15 and TRBJ2-7; TRBD1 is a possible D gene (5 bases). Trimming cost V 1 base and J 5 bases, with 12 bases left between them. The CDR3 is made up of 14 amino acids. Germline lookup yields CDR1 LNHNV and CDR2 YYDKDF (reference sequence). The CDR3 nucleotides are TGTGCCACCAGCAGAGTGCAGGGTCTCAACGAGCAGTACTTC. Its translation is CATSRVQGLNEQYF.

The chain couples TRBV5-5 to TRBJ1-2; tentative D call: TRBD1 (5 bases). This CDR3 has 13 amino acids. The V gene lost 0 bases and the J gene lost 4 bases, with 7 bases spanning the gap. CDR1 SGHKS and CDR2 YYEKEE come from the germline V gene (reference sequence). In DNA form, the CDR3 reads TGTGCCAGCAGCTTGGGGGGACCCTATGGCTACACCTTC. Translated, it gives CASSLGGPYGYTF.

This chain uses TRBV10-1 with TRBJ2-1, with 14 bases fitting TRBD2. This CDR3 has 16 residues. V gave up 8 bases and J gave up 2 bases; unmatched junction bases: 5. CDR1 WNHNN and CDR2 SYGVQD come from the germline V gene (reference sequence). CDR3 bases: TGCGCCAGCGGGACTAGCGGGAGAGGCGCCTACAATGAGCAGTTCTTC. This codes for CASGTSGRGAYNEQFF.

The chain recombines TRBV5-1 with TRBJ2-1; D may be TRBD1 (7 bases). Trimming shortened V by 4 bases and J by 3 bases, and 14 bases separated the two germline ends. The germline V gene has CDR1 SGHRS and CDR2 YFSETQ. This CDR3 is 15 amino acids long. CDR3 amino acids: CASSRGQGVYNEQFF. CDR3 nucleotide sequence: TGCGCCAGCAGCCGGGGGCAGGGGGTCTACAATGAGCAGTTCTTC.

This chain links TRBV19 with TRBJ2-3; no definite D call. Trimming left V 8 bases short and J 3 bases short, with 15 bases between. Germline CDR1 is LNHDA and CDR2 is SQIVND (reference sequence). This CDR3 region has 14 residues. The CDR3 region has the DNA TGTGCCAGTGCCACGGCGGTCGGGACAGATACGCAGTATTTT. It codes for CASATAVGTDTQYF.

J is TRBJ2-7 and V is TRBV28; TRBD1 matches 8 bases. The CDR3 consists of 12 residues. Germline V gene lookup returns CDR1 MDHEN and CDR2 SYDVKM. V was pared by 6 bases and J by 6 bases, with 4 bases of the junction left unmatched. This chain's CDR3 is CASRDRASEQYF. The CDR3 coding sequence is TGTGCCAGCAGGGACAGGGCGAGCGAGCAGTACTTC.

The V call is TRBV21-1, the J call TRBJ1-2; the listed D gene, TRBD1, was not tested against the DNA. TRBV21-1 represents a pseudogene. This CDR3 has 15 amino acids. CDR3 in amino acids: CASRETGGFPYGYTF. The DNA for the CDR3 is TGTGCCAGCAGGGAGACAGGGGGCTTCCCCTATGGCTACACCTTC.

In this sample, this clone turned up once. The V gene is TRBV5-8, the J gene TRBJ2-1; D unclear. The CDR3 covers 11 residues. Trimming removed 4 bases at V and 8 bases at J, with 7 bases between. Germline V gene lookup returns CDR1 SGHTS and CDR2 YDEGEE. In DNA form, the CDR3 reads TGTGCCAGCAGCCAGACCTATGAGCAGTTCTTC. Its protein product is CASSQTYEQFF.

CDR3 sequence: CASSQGWPGAYEQYF. In nucleotides, the CDR3 is TGCGCCAGCAGCCAAGGATGGCCCGGGGCCTACGAGCAGTACTTC. The rearrangement links TRBV4-3 to TRBJ2-7; a weak D match, TRBD2 (5 bases). Trimming stripped 1 base from V and 2 bases from J, with 12 bases between. From germline, CDR1 is LGHNA and CDR2 YSLEER. The CDR3 runs to 15 residues.

The chain couples TRBV11-1 to TRBJ2-5; unclear D gene. V was clipped by 5 bases and J by 1 base, with 17 bases between them. Germline CDR1 reads SGHAT; CDR2 reads FQDESV (reference sequence). The CDR3 extends over 16 amino acids. CDR3 sequence (DNA): TGTGCCAGCAGCCCGACTGGCCAGGCTTTCCAAGAGACCCAGTACTTC. Protein product: CASSPTGQAFQETQYF.